This entry lists 20 T cell receptor beta chains sequenced from one sample in a study of CD8+CD57+ T cells in acquired aplastic anemia. CD8+CD57+ cell expansion, shown by flow cytometry, had occurred in the patients selected for sequencing. Researchers used genomic DNA as the template to profile TCR beta VDJ and CDR3. Each CDR3 protein gets one entry after TCRdb re-called the reads with MiXCR. The table has around 180,000 distinct CDR3 sequences, about half seen once. The sequenced sample was sorted CD4+, CD8+, or CD8+CD57+ T cells (not recorded which) from PBMCs. These receptors originate from a human donor with aplastic anemia.

To note about this clonotype: Since a much larger clone is just one base distant, this may be a read error. V usage is TRBV27 and J usage is TRBJ2-7, with 7 bases matching TRBD1. CDR1 and CDR2 from the germline V gene are MNHEY and SMNVEV (reference sequence). CDR3 length: 14 residues. Losses at the gene ends were 2 bases for V and 2 bases for J; bases not matched to a gene: 3. The DNA of the CDR3 is TGTGCCAGCAGTTTAACAGGGGCCACCTACGAGCAGTACTTC. It yields the protein CASSLTGATYEQYF.

The CDR3 loop is CASEEANGHTQYF. The CDR3 nucleotides read TGTGCCAGCGAGGAAGCAAACGGACATACGCAGTATTTT. J is TRBJ2-3 and V is TRBV6-1; no firm D call. Trimming removed 8 bases from V and 7 bases from J, with 16 bases in between. The CDR3 has 13 amino acids. Looked up from germline, CDR1 is MNHNS and CDR2 is SASEGT.

The V and J genes are TRBV4-3 and TRBJ2-7; D might be TRBD2 (5 bases). Germline V gene sequence: CDR1 LGHNA, CDR2 YSLEER. The CDR3 has 13 amino acids. V lost 0 bases to trimming and J lost 7 bases, with 10 bases between them. CDR3 sequence: CASSQDSPGEQYF. CDR3 nucleotide sequence: TGCGCCAGCAGCCAAGATAGTCCGGGAGAGCAGTACTTC.

In this sample, this clonotype turned up once. This chain joins TRBV7-9 and TRBJ1-4; unclear D gene. The V and J ends lost 7 bases and 4 bases respectively, with 10 bases between them. The CDR3 is made up of 13 amino acids. Per the germline V gene, CDR1 is SEHNR and CDR2 is FQNEAQ (reference sequence). As DNA, the CDR3 is TGTGCCAGCACCGACACAGATAATGAAAAACTGTTTTTT. Protein: CASTDTDNEKLFF. Filled out from reference TRBV7-9 and TRBJ1-4, the complete variable domain reads DTGVSQNPRHKITKRGQNVTFRCDPISEHNRLYWYRQTLGQGPEFLTYFQNEAQLEKSRLLSDRFSAERPKGSFSTLEIQRTEQGDSAMYLCASTDTDNEKLFFGSGTQLSVL.

The sample holds many counts of this clonotype. The CDR3 DNA is TGTGCCATCACCAAGGGACAGAACGGGGAGCTGTTTTTT. Protein product: CAITKGQNGELFF. The chain uses TRBV10-3 and TRBJ2-2; 7 nucleotides line up with TRBD1. The germline V gene has CDR1 ENHRY and CDR2 SYGVKD. J gave up 7 bases and V 7 bases, and 6 bases lay outside the gene matches. The CDR3 runs 13 residues.

In this sample, this clonotype turned up many times. The chain joins TRBV15 to TRBJ2-4, with D tentatively TRBD1 (6 bases). The CDR3 sequence is 14 residues long. V was shortened by 3 bases and J by 9 bases, with 15 bases between the two germline ends. Germline CDR1 and CDR2: LNHNV and YYDKDF (reference sequence). For the CDR3, the DNA is TGTGCCACCAGCAGGCTACAGGGTATCAGCATTCAGTACTTC. This encodes CATSRLQGISIQYF. Looking up the rest from reference TRBV15 and TRBJ2-4 gives the full variable domain: DAMVIQNPRYQVTQFGKPVTLSCSQTLNHNVMYWYQQKSSQAPKLLFHYYDKDFNNEADTPDNFQSRRPNTSFCFLDIRSPGLGDTAMYLCATSRLQGISIQYFGAGTRLSVL.

The chain couples TRBV2 to TRBJ1-1; weak D call: TRBD1 (6 bases). The CDR3 spans 14 residues. The germline V gene encodes CDR1 SNHLY and CDR2 FYNNEI. The V gene lost 8 bases and the J gene lost 1 base, with 14 bases spanning the gap. The CDR3 bases are TGTGCCAGCGGACAGAGAGCTGGGAACACTGAAGCTTTCTTT. It specifies CASGQRAGNTEAFF.

The V call is TRBV10-2, the J call TRBJ1-2, with D perhaps matching TRBD1 (5 bases). Per germline, CDR1 WSHSY and CDR2 SAAADI. The V and J ends lost 7 bases and 4 bases respectively, with 13 bases between them. The CDR3 spans 13 residues. The CDR3 sequence: CASTLGLSYGYTF. Here the CDR3 DNA reads TGCGCCAGCACCCTGGGACTCTCCTATGGCTACACCTTC.

CDR3 sequence: CAISGRGSLAKNIQYF. As DNA, the CDR3 is TGTGCCATCAGTGGCAGGGGGTCCCTAGCCAAAAACATTCAGTACTTC. The chain links TRBV10-3 to TRBJ2-4; the match to TRBD1 covers 7 bases. In germline, CDR1 is ENHRY, CDR2 SYGVKD. This CDR3 spans 16 amino acids. The J segment lost 0 bases and the V segment lost 4 bases, leaving 6 bases of the junction unmatched.

The chain uses TRBV20-1 and TRBJ2-3; tentatively, D is TRBD2 (6 bases). The CDR3 covers 14 residues. In germline, CDR1 is DFQATT, CDR2 SNEGSKA (reference sequence). The ends were cut back, 3 bases at V and 2 bases at J, with 12 bases in the middle. The CDR3 bases are TGCAGTGCTAGGGGGCCGGACTACACAGATACGCAGTATTTT. This gives the protein CSARGPDYTDTQYF.

The rearrangement uses TRBV19 and TRBJ1-6, with TRBD1 as a possible D gene (6 bases). V was shortened by 7 bases and J by 6 bases, with 13 bases between the two germline ends. This CDR3 has 14 amino acids. The V gene's germline CDR1 is LNHDA and CDR2 SQIVND (reference sequence). In nucleotides, the CDR3 is TGTGCCAGTACCTCCGGGACAATTAATTCACCCCTCCACTTT. It is translated as CASTSGTINSPLHF.

J is TRBJ2-1 and V is TRBV29-1; 9 nucleotides align to TRBD2. The CDR3 extends over 13 amino acids. Germline assignment: CDR1 SQVTM and CDR2 ANQGSEA. J lost 10 bases, V lost 4 bases, and 8 bases had no gene match. In DNA, the CDR3 is TGCAGCGTTGGACTAGCGGTCTCTTTAGAGCAGTTCTTC. It translates to CSVGLAVSLEQFF.

This clonotype was picked up a small number of times. The V gene is TRBV24-1, the J gene TRBJ2-5, with D possibly being TRBD1 (5 bases). Germline lookup yields CDR1 KGHDR and CDR2 SFDVKD. Trimming took 4 bases from V and 1 from J, leaving 9 bases between them. CDR3 length: 14 residues. CDR3 nucleotides: TGTGCCACCAGTGAGTATCAGGGCCAAGAGACCCAGTACTTC. As protein: CATSEYQGQETQYF.

The V and J genes are TRBV10-3 and TRBJ2-7; 8 positions agree with TRBD1. The CDR3 runs 13 residues. The V segment lost 7 bases and the J segment 5 bases; nucleotides outside the gene matches: 7. The germline V gene encodes CDR1 ENHRY and CDR2 SYGVKD. CDR3 nucleotides: TGTGCCATCACCCCGGACAGGGTCCACGAGCAGTACTTC. Residues: CAITPDRVHEQYF.

J is TRBJ2-2 and V is TRBV7-9, with a weak D call TRBD2 (6 bases). CDR1 and CDR2 from the germline V gene are SEHNR and FQNEAQ (reference sequence). Deletions cut 5 bases from V and 8 bases from J, with 9 bases between. This CDR3 has 12 amino acids. DNA of the CDR3: TGTGCCAGCAGCGCACGGGGGGGGGAGCTGTTTTTT. This translates into CASSARGGELFF. The variable domain in full, completed from reference TRBV7-9 and TRBJ2-2, reads DTGVSQNPRHKITKRGQNVTFRCDPISEHNRLYWYRQTLGQGPEFLTYFQNEAQLEKSRLLSDRFSAERPKGSFSTLEIQRTEQGDSAMYLCASSARGGELFFGEGSRLTVL.

The chain combines TRBV12-3 or TRBV12-4 with TRBJ2-7; D is unresolved. V was pared by 3 bases and J by 2 bases, with 5 bases between. This CDR3 is built from 12 residues. CDR3 in amino acids: CASSLMPYEQYF. The CDR3 nucleotides read TGTGCCAGCAGTTTGATGCCCTACGAGCAGTACTTC.

The chain links TRBV29-1 to TRBJ2-1, with D possibly TRBD1 on 7 matching bases. With 2 bases removed from V and 3 bases from J, the gap between germline ends came to 11 bases. CDR3 length: 14 residues. Germline CDR1 SQVTM, CDR2 ANQGSEA. The CDR3 nucleotides are TGCAGCGTTGAAAGCAGGGGGGTCTACAATGAGCAGTTCTTC. This sequence encodes CSVESRGVYNEQFF.

As regards this clonotype: This may stem from a read error, because a much larger clone lies one nucleotide away. Likely a read error: the CDR3 ends without its conserved phenylalanine or tryptophan. The V call is TRBV3-1, the J call TRBJ1-1; no firm D call. The germline gives CDR1 LGHDT, CDR2 YNNKEL (reference sequence). V lost 3 bases to trimming and J lost 8 bases, with 10 bases between them. The CDR3 has 12 residues. The CDR3 DNA follows: TGTGCCAGCAGCCACGCCCGAAGCGAAGCTTTCTCT. Translated, it gives CASSHARSEAFS.

V usage is TRBV19 and J usage is TRBJ1-2; TRBD1 aligns across 8 bases. The germline CDR1 and CDR2 sequences are LNHDA and SQIVND (reference sequence). This CDR3 spans 13 amino acids. Losses at the gene ends were 5 bases for V and 5 bases for J; bases not matched to a gene: 4. The CDR3 DNA is TGTGCCAGTAGTGAGACAGGGGTATATGGCTACACCTTC. It encodes CASSETGVYGYTF.

This clonotype appeared many times. This chain uses TRBV6-1 with TRBJ1-2; the match to TRBD1 covers 8 bases. V gave up 7 bases and J gave up 5 bases; unmatched junction bases: 15. Germline-derived CDR1 and CDR2 are MNHNS and SASEGT. The CDR3 extends over 16 amino acids. CDR3 amino acids: CASTTTGETMGYGYTF. CDR3 sequence (DNA): TGTGCCAGCACCACGACAGGGGAAACAATGGGGTATGGCTACACCTTC.